Following are 20 T cell receptor beta chains from one sample sequenced in a study of immune evolution from preneoplasia to lung adenocarcinoma. Using immunoSEQ multiplex PCR, the repertoire was profiled, and TCRdb retains in-frame clones only, with some absent. Of 3,600 or so clones listed, around four fifths are singletons. Sequenced material: FFPE adjacent normal lung tissue. These receptors were obtained from a person aged 70 to 79 with lung adenocarcinoma.

The chain joins TRBV2 to TRBJ1-1; TRBD1 is a possible D gene (6 bases). There are 14 residues in the CDR3. V lost 3 bases to trimming and J lost 4 bases, with 12 bases between them. The germline gives CDR1 SNHLY, CDR2 FYNNEI. The CDR3 bases are TGTGCCAGCAGTGAGCAGGGGTTGGGCACTGAAGCTTTCTTT. As protein: CASSEQGLGTEAFF.

J is TRBJ1-5 and V is TRBV27; D is perhaps TRBD1 (6 bases). Trimming took off 2 bases at V and 6 bases at J, with 14 bases between the two ends. The CDR3 is made up of 15 amino acids. Germline CDR1 reads MNHEY; CDR2 reads SMNVEV (reference sequence). DNA for the CDR3: TGTGCCAGCAGTTTACGGGGGGGCCTAGGTCAGCCCCAGCATTTT. Residues: CASSLRGGLGQPQHF.

The chain employs TRBV7-9 and TRBJ1-1, with TRBD1 identical over 9 bases. With V trimmed by 5 bases and J by 1 base, 2 bases remained unmatched. The CDR3 is made up of 14 amino acids. Per germline, CDR1 SEHNR and CDR2 FQNEAQ (reference sequence). The CDR3 sequence is CASSVGQGNTEAFF. CDR3 DNA sequence: TGTGCCAGCAGCGTGGGACAGGGGAACACTGAAGCTTTCTTT.

The V call is TRBV29-1, the J call TRBJ1-2; D is unclear. The V gene's germline CDR1 is SQVTM and CDR2 ANQGSEA. V was trimmed by 4 bases and J by 4 bases, leaving 7 bases between them. The CDR3 has 11 residues. CDR3 nucleotide sequence: TGCAGCGTTGGAGACGGCTATGGCTACACCTTC. This sequence encodes CSVGDGYGYTF.

The rearrangement joins TRBV4-3 to TRBJ2-2, with D possibly matching TRBD2 (6 bases). Germline V CDR1 and CDR2: LGHNA, YSLEER. V dropped 8 bases and J dropped 5 bases, with 9 bases sitting between them. CDR3 length equals 12 residues. CDR3 region: CASGRGTGELFF. The CDR3 region has the DNA TGCGCCAGCGGACGGGGGACCGGGGAGCTGTTTTTT.

The gene calls are TRBV7-8 and TRBJ2-7, with D tentatively TRBD1 (5 bases). The CDR3 has 12 amino acids. Trimming removed 3 bases at V and 6 bases at J, with 9 bases between. Germline loops: CDR1 SGHVS, CDR2 FQNEAQ. The CDR3 is CASSFRVGEQYF. In nucleotides, the CDR3 is TGTGCCAGCAGCTTCAGGGTTGGCGAGCAGTACTTC.

The CDR3 protein is CASSSEGTSGRAGSYEQYF. The DNA of the CDR3 is TGTGCCAGCAGCTCAGAGGGGACTAGCGGGAGGGCCGGGTCCTACGAGCAGTACTTC. V and J are TRBV9 and TRBJ2-7; 16 bases are shared with TRBD2. The CDR3 is 19 residues long. V was pared by 4 bases and J by 1 base, with 11 bases of the junction left unmatched. Germline V gene sequence: CDR1 SGDLS, CDR2 YYNGEE.

The J gene is TRBJ2-1, the V gene TRBV30; D might be TRBD2 (6 bases). V lost 1 base and J 0 bases, leaving 16 bases between the germline ends. CDR1 GTSNPN and CDR2 SVGIG come from the germline V gene (reference sequence). The CDR3 runs 17 residues. CDR3 in amino acids: CAWSGGALAGSYNEQFF. The CDR3 nucleotides read TGTGCCTGGAGTGGAGGGGCACTAGCAGGCTCCTACAATGAGCAGTTCTTC.

The CDR3 protein is CASTPASSNEQFF. The CDR3 DNA is TGCGCCAGCACCCCGGCTAGCAGCAATGAGCAGTTCTTC. The rearrangement uses TRBV5-1 and TRBJ2-1, with D possibly TRBD2 on 5 matching bases. V lost 6 bases to trimming and J lost 6 bases, with 13 bases between them. CDR3 length: 13 residues. Per germline, CDR1 SGHRS and CDR2 YFSETQ.

The genes are TRBV9 and TRBJ1-3; D may be TRBD1 (5 bases). V was shortened by 2 bases and J by 7 bases, with 16 bases between the two germline ends. Germline V gene lookup returns CDR1 SGDLS and CDR2 YYNGEE. The length of the CDR3 is 15 residues. CDR3 sequence (DNA): TGTGCCAGCAGCGTCACCGGGCAGGGCGCGAACACCATATATTTT. It specifies CASSVTGQGANTIYF.

The chain has TRBV5-1 and TRBJ2-5, with 8 positions matching TRBD1. V shed 3 bases, J shed 5 bases, and the junction held 6 bases outside the gene matches. The CDR3 runs to 14 residues. Germline V gives CDR1 SGHRS, CDR2 YFSETQ. The CDR3 nucleotides read TGCGCCAGCAGCTCCAGGGGGCGCGCGGAGACCCAGTACTTC. Amino acid sequence: CASSSRGRAETQYF.

This chain joins TRBV19 and TRBJ1-1; 7 nucleotides align to TRBD1. The ends lost 2 bases at V and 5 bases at J; junction bases unmatched: 8. Germline values: CDR1 LNHDA, CDR2 SQIVND (reference sequence). CDR3 length equals 15 residues. The CDR3 DNA is TGTGCCAGTAGTATAATCCAGGGGGTGGATACTGAAGCTTTCTTT. Translated: CASSIIQGVDTEAFF.

The J gene is TRBJ1-6, the V gene TRBV6-6; D gene unclear. CDR1 MNHNY and CDR2 SVGAGI come from the germline V gene (reference sequence). The ends were cut back, 6 bases at V and 7 bases at J, with 13 bases in the middle. CDR3 length equals 14 residues. The chain's CDR3 is CASSAESDNSPLHF. The CDR3 DNA sequence: TGTGCCAGCAGCGCAGAAAGCGACAATTCACCCCTCCACTTT.

CDR3 amino acids: CASSPILLQLTEAFF. In nucleotides, the CDR3 is TGTGCCAGCTCCCCTATCCTCCTTCAGCTCACTGAAGCTTTCTTT. The chain combines TRBV6-5 with TRBJ1-1, with D unclear. The V gene's germline CDR1 is MNHEY and CDR2 SVGAGI. V lost 8 bases and J 4 bases, leaving 20 bases between the germline ends. The CDR3 runs 15 residues.

This clone was seen more than once but under ten times. CDR3 coding DNA: TGTGCCAGCAGCCACGACAGTACCACTGAAGCTTTCTTT. It translates to CASSHDSTTEAFF. The chain links TRBV7-2 to TRBJ1-1; possibly TRBD1 for D (5 bases). The V gene lost 5 bases and the J gene lost 4 bases, with 11 bases spanning the gap. This CDR3 comprises 13 residues. Germline CDR1 SGHTA, CDR2 FQGNSA.

Relative to its sample, this clone is large (0.1 to 1%). The rearrangement links TRBV5-6 to TRBJ2-7; D gene ambiguous. CDR1 is SGHDT and CDR2 is YYEEEE in the germline V gene. V lost 2 bases to trimming and J lost 1 base, with 10 bases between them. The CDR3 extends over 14 amino acids. The CDR3 protein is CASSFFQNSYEQYF. In DNA, the CDR3 is TGTGCCAGCAGCTTCTTTCAGAATTCCTACGAGCAGTACTTC.

V usage is TRBV19 and J usage is TRBJ2-7; 7 bases map to TRBD1. Germline CDR1 reads LNHDA; CDR2 reads SQIVND (reference sequence). V was pared by 4 bases and J by 0 bases, with 6 bases of the junction left unmatched. The CDR3 extends over 15 amino acids. In DNA, the CDR3 is TGTGCCAGTAGTACCTACAGGGGACCCTCCTACGAGCAGTACTTC. This gives the protein CASSTYRGPSYEQYF.

This rearrangement joins TRBV10-3 to TRBJ2-7; D may match TRBD1 or TRBD2 (5 bases each). Trimming cost V 10 bases and J 2 bases, with 15 bases left between them. This CDR3 contains 13 residues. Per germline, CDR1 ENHRY and CDR2 SYGVKD. CDR3 sequence reads: CASAGTGTYEQYF. The CDR3 bases are TGTGCCAGCGCCGGGACGGGAACCTACGAGCAGTACTTC.

V and J are TRBV28 and TRBJ2-2; D is uncertain. The V gene's germline CDR1 is MDHEN and CDR2 SYDVKM. Trimming left V 2 bases short and J 2 bases short, with 6 bases between. The CDR3 contains 14 residues. The CDR3, as DNA: TGTGCCAGCAGTTTAGTAACCAACACCGGGGAGCTGTTTTTT. Translation gives CASSLVTNTGELFF. Full variable domain (missing parts from reference TRBV28 and TRBJ2-2): DVKVTQSSRYLVKRTGEKVFLECVQDMDHENMFWYRQDPGLGLRLIYFSYDVKMKEKGDIPEGYSVSREKKERFSLILESASTNQTSMYLCASSLVTNTGELFFGEGSRLTVL.

The chain couples TRBV5-1 to TRBJ2-3; D is perhaps TRBD1 or TRBD2 (6 bases each). V was trimmed by 7 bases and J by 4 bases, leaving 16 bases between them. The CDR3 spans 14 residues. Germline values: CDR1 SGHRS, CDR2 YFSETQ. The DNA for the CDR3 is TGCGCCAGCGGTAAGGGGGGAGGAGCAGATACGCAGTATTTT. Encoded protein: CASGKGGGADTQYF.